This TCR beta chain was captured in a study of blood T cell repertoires in COVID-19. The sample holds one count of this clone. Clones were sequenced by immunoSEQ multiplex PCR, and TCRdb holds only the in-frame ones, with some missing. The sample shows about 29,000 clones, roughly nine tenths of them seen only once. After removal of 1 base from V and 4 bases from J, the junction contained 2 bases not matched to a gene. Germline V gene sequence: CDR1 LGHNA, CDR2 YNFKEQ. The CDR3 spans 14 residues. Sequencing was performed on peripheral blood. The rearrangement uses TRBV4-2 and TRBJ1-2; 8 bases are shared with TRBD1. This TCR was sampled from a human donor in a cohort sampled during active COVID-19. The CDR3 DNA reads as TGTGCCAGCAGCCAAGGACAGGGGTCCTATGGCTACACCTTC. Translated: CASSQGQGSYGYTF.